This is a list of T cell receptor beta chains from one sample in a study of T-cell memory formation after mild COVID-19. TCRdb re-called the 5' RACE reads with MiXCR, one entry per CDR3 protein. This table has about 290,000 distinct CDR3 sequences, roughly 15% appearing once. Sequencing used PBMCs or a T cell subset sorted from them (not recorded which). Receptors originate from a man aged 18 to 35 who had mild COVID-19 (a few samples of this study predate the infection). Cell type and time point are not known. Both conserved end residues are part of each CDR3. D genes are given only for firm matches. Some rows have no size entry. The others give once, few or many, or a class for an expanded clone.

J: TRBJ1-2; length: 17; size: -; D: TRBD1; V: TRBV5-1; DNA: TGCGCCAGCAGCTTGATAGGACAGGCGTATTCTAACTATGGCTACACCTTC; CDR3: CASSLIGQAYSNYGYTF
J: TRBJ2-2; length: 15; size: -; D: -; V: TRBV7-2; DNA: TGTGCCAGCAGCTTAGTATTAGCAGAACGGGGGGAGCTGTTTTTT; CDR3: CASSLVLAERGELFF
J: TRBJ2-3; length: 16; size: few; D: -; V: TRBV15; DNA: TGTGCCACCAGCAGAGATAACGGGGGATTCGGAGATACGCAGTATTTT; CDR3: CATSRDNGGFGDTQYF
J: TRBJ1-1; length: 15; size: few; D: -; V: TRBV5-1; DNA: TGCGCCAGCAGCTTGGAGCCGACAGGGAACACTGAAGCTTTCTTT; CDR3: CASSLEPTGNTEAFF
J: TRBJ2-3; length: 14; size: -; D: -; V: TRBV10-1; DNA: TGCGCCAGCAGTGATCAGGAACGCACAGATACGCAGTATTTT; CDR3: CASSDQERTDTQYF
J: TRBJ2-3; length: 15; size: few; D: TRBD1; V: TRBV7-3; DNA: TGTGCCAGCAGCTCGGGACAGGGATACACAGATACGCAGTATTTT; CDR3: CASSSGQGYTDTQYF
J: TRBJ2-7; length: 14; size: many; D: -; V: TRBV24-1; DNA: TGTGCCACCAGTGCCTCGACAGTGTTCGACGAGCAGTACTTC; CDR3: CATSASTVFDEQYF
J: TRBJ2-3; length: 15; size: -; D: TRBD1; V: TRBV7-2; DNA: TGTGCCAGCAGCATGGGACAGTGGGTAGCTGATACGCAGTATTTT; CDR3: CASSMGQWVADTQYF
J: TRBJ2-7; length: 13; size: -; D: -; V: TRBV27; DNA: TGTGCCAGCAGTTTAAGGTGGGGTGGCGAGCAGTACTTC; CDR3: CASSLRWGGEQYF
J: TRBJ1-2; length: 14; size: -; D: -; V: TRBV7-2; DNA: TGTGCCAGCACTGAGGGGCGATCTAACTATGGCTACACCTTC; CDR3: CASTEGRSNYGYTF
J: TRBJ2-1; length: 14; size: -; D: TRBD2; V: TRBV7-8; DNA: TGTGCCAGCCAGCGGACTAGAGTTTCGGATGAGCAGTTCTTC; CDR3: CASQRTRVSDEQFF
J: TRBJ1-1; length: 11; size: -; D: -; V: TRBV6-2/TRBV6-3; DNA: TGTGCCAGCAGCCAGGGGAGGGGAGCTTTCTTT; CDR3: CASSQGRGAFF
J: TRBJ2-5; length: 15; size: -; D: -; V: TRBV5-1; DNA: TGCGCCAGCAGCTTGTTTTCAGGGGACCAAGAGACCCAGTACTTC; CDR3: CASSLFSGDQETQYF
J: TRBJ2-3; length: 12; size: -; D: -; V: TRBV29-1; DNA: TGCAGCGTTGAAGTCACGACTTATACGCAGTATTTT; CDR3: CSVEVTTYTQYF
J: TRBJ2-5; length: 14; size: -; D: -; V: TRBV12-3/TRBV12-4; DNA: TGTGCCAGCACCAAAGCAGTCTTCCAAGAGACCCAGTACTTC; CDR3: CASTKAVFQETQYF
J: TRBJ2-5; length: 17; size: -; D: TRBD2; V: TRBV18; DNA: TGTGCCACCTCACCACGAACTAGCGGGGGGCCACAAGAGACCCAGTACTTC; CDR3: CATSPRTSGGPQETQYF
J: TRBJ1-1; length: 14; size: few; D: TRBD1; V: TRBV11-2; DNA: TGTGCCAGCAGCTTCCGGGACAGGGGCACTGAAGCTTTCTTT; CDR3: CASSFRDRGTEAFF
J: TRBJ1-4; length: 15; size: -; D: TRBD1; V: TRBV4-1; DNA: TGCGCCAGCAGCCCCATAGGGACAGGGGGAGAAAAACTGTTTTTT; CDR3: CASSPIGTGGEKLFF
J: TRBJ2-3; length: 16; size: few; D: TRBD2; V: TRBV5-1; DNA: TGCGCCAGCAGCTTGGGGCGGGGGGCCTACACAGATACGCAGTATTTT; CDR3: CASSLGRGAYTDTQYF
J: TRBJ2-1; length: 13; size: few; D: TRBD1; V: TRBV19; DNA: TGTGCCAGTAGGACAGGGGGTGGAAATGAGCAGTTCTTC; CDR3: CASRTGGGNEQFF
J: TRBJ1-4; length: 15; size: few; D: -; V: TRBV5-1; DNA: TGCGCCAGCAGCTTCCTGGGGGCGCGTATTGAAAAACTGTTTTTT; CDR3: CASSFLGARIEKLFF
J: TRBJ1-1; length: 14; size: many; D: -; V: TRBV7-3; DNA: TGTGCCAGCAGCGCAAATACAGGGACATCTGAAGCTTTCTTT; CDR3: CASSANTGTSEAFF